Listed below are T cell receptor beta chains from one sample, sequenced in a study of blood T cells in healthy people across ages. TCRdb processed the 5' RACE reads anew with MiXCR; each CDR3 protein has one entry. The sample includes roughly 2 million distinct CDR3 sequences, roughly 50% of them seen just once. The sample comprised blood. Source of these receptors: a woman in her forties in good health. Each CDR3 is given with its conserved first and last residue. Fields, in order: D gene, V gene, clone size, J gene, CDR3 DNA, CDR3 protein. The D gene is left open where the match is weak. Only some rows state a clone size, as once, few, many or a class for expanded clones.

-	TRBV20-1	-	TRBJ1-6	TGCAGTGCTAGAGGGCCGTTTCAGAATTCACCCCTCCACTTT	CSARGPFQNSPLHF
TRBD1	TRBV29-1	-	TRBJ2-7	TGCAGCGGTACAGGGGCTGGTGACGAGCAGTACTTC	CSGTGAGDEQYF
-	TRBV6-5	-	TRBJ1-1	TGTGCCAGCAGTTACGCGAACGAAGCTTTCTTT	CASSYANEAFF
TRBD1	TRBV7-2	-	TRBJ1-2	TGTGCCAGCAGTTCACGACAGGGACATCAAAACTATGGCTACACCTTC	CASSSRQGHQNYGYTF
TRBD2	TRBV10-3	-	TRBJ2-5	TGTGCCATCAGGTTGACTCTTGGGGGGGAAGAGACCCAGTACTTC	CAIRLTLGGEETQYF
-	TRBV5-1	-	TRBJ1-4	TGCGCCAGCAGCTTGATTTCTGGGACTAATGAAAAACTGTTTTTT	CASSLISGTNEKLFF
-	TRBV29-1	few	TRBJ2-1	TGCAGCGTTGATGGAATAATCTCCTACAATGAGCAGTTCTTC	CSVDGIISYNEQFF
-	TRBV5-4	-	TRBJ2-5	TGTGCCAGCAGCTTTCAGGGTCGAGAAGAGACCCAGTACTTC	CASSFQGREETQYF
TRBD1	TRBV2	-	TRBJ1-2	TGTGCCAGCAGCGGACAGGCGGAGGACTACACCTTC	CASSGQAEDYTF
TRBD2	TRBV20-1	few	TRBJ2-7	TGCAGTGCTAGTGGACTAGCGGGGATCCAGTACTTC	CSASGLAGIQYF
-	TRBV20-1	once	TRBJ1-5	TGCAGTGCTAGTGATCCCGGGCGCAACAATCAGCCCCAGCATTTT	CSASDPGRNNQPQHF
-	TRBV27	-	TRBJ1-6	TGTGCCAGCAGTTTTCGTACAGGGAGGAATTCACCCCTCCACTTT	CASSFRTGRNSPLHF
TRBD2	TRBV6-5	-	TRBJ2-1	TGTGCCAGCAGTCGCCCAGGGACTAGATCGAATGAGCAGTTCTTC	CASSRPGTRSNEQFF
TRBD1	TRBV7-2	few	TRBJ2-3	TGTGCCAGCAGCTTAGCGCCAAAAGTGGGACAGGGGGCGAAGACAGATACGCAGTATTTT	CASSLAPKVGQGAKTDTQYF
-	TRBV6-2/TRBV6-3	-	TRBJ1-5	TGTGCCAGCAGCCTGACGAAGGGCTTACAGCCCCAGCATTTT	CASSLTKGLQPQHF
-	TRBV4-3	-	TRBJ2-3	TGCGCCAGCAGCCAAGGGATTGCAACAGATACGCAGTATTTT	CASSQGIATDTQYF
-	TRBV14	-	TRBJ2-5	TGTGCCAGCAACCGCCAACTTGAAGAGACCCAGTACTTC	CASNRQLEETQYF
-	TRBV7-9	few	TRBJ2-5	TGTGCCAGCAGCTTAGGCGAGTGGGATTGGGAGACCCAGTACTTC	CASSLGEWDWETQYF
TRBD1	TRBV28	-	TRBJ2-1	TGTGCCAGCAGTACGGTGATAGGGGGCAAGGGTGGATCCTACAATGAGCAGTTCTTC	CASSTVIGGKGGSYNEQFF
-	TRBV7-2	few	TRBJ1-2	TGTGCCAGCAGCCTTACAAGGATTACGTACTATGGCTACACCTTC	CASSLTRITYYGYTF
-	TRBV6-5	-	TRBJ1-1	TGTGCCAGCAGACTAGACGGCAGGAACACTGAAGCTTTCTTT	CASRLDGRNTEAFF
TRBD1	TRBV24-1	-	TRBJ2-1	TGTGCCACCAGTGTCACGGGGACAGGGGTAGGTTTCGATGAGCAGTTCTTC	CATSVTGTGVGFDEQFF
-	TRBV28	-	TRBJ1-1	TGTGCCAGCAGTGTAGGGGGAAGCATGAACACTGAAGCTTTCTTT	CASSVGGSMNTEAFF
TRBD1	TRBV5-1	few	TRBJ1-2	TGCGCCAGCAGCACCGGGGACAGAGCCTATGGCTACACCTTC	CASSTGDRAYGYTF
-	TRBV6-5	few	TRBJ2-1	TGTGCCACCAGCTACGGGGCGAGAAATGAGCAGTTCTTC	CATSYGARNEQFF
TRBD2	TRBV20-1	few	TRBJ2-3	TGCAGTGCTAGTAGCGCGGGGGGTACAGATACGCAGTATTTT	CSASSAGGTDTQYF
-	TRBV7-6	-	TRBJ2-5	TGTGCCAGCAGCGTAGGGTCGGGGAGTGAGACCCAGTACTTC	CASSVGSGSETQYF
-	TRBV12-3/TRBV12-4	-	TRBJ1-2	TGTGCCAGCAGTCGCTTAGGATGGGTAGGTGGCTACACCTTC	CASSRLGWVGGYTF
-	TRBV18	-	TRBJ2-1	TGTGCCAGCTCACCGACAGGATCCAACTCCTACAATGAGCAGTTCTTC	CASSPTGSNSYNEQFF
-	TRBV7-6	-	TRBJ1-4	TGTGCCAGCAGCTTAGGTGGGACACCTAATGAAAAACTGTTTTTT	CASSLGGTPNEKLFF
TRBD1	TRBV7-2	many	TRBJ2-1	TGTGCCAGCAGCCCAGGACAGGCCTACAATGAGCAGTTCTTC	CASSPGQAYNEQFF
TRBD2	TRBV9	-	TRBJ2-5	TGTGCCAGCAGCGGCACTTCGACTAGCGGGGACCAAGAGACCCAGTACTTC	CASSGTSTSGDQETQYF
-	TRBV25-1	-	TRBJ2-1	TGTGCCAGCAGTGAATGGCGCACCGGACAGCCACTATGGAATGAGCAGTTCTTC	CASSEWRTGQPLWNEQFF
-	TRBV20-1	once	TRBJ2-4	TGCAGTGCTCAAGACACATTAGCCAAAAACATTCAGTACTTC	CSAQDTLAKNIQYF
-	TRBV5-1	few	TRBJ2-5	TGCGCCAGCTTCTCCGGGGTTGGAGAGACCCAGTACTTC	CASFSGVGETQYF
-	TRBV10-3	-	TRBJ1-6	TGTGCCATCAGTGGGCAGGGCAAAGGCTCCTATAATTCACCCCTCCACTTT	CAISGQGKGSYNSPLHF
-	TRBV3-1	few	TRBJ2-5	TGTGCCAGCAGCCAAGACATCCACCCTCAAGAGACCCAGTACTTC	CASSQDIHPQETQYF
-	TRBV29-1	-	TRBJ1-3	TGCAGCGTTGAGTCAGTCGACGACATCTCTGGAAACACCATATATTTT	CSVESVDDISGNTIYF
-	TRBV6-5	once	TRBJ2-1	TGTGCCAGCAGAGTACGGGAACACCCATACAATGAGCAGTTCTTC	CASRVREHPYNEQFF
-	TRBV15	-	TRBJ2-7	TGTGCCACCAGCAGAGATTTAGGGGGCTCCTACGAGCAGTACTTC	CATSRDLGGSYEQYF
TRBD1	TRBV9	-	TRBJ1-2	TGTGCCAGCAGCTCAGGACAGGGATGGTGGAAGGGCTACACCTTC	CASSSGQGWWKGYTF
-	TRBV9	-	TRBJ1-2	TGTGCCAGCAGCGTAGAGGGGCATGCTAACTATGGCTACACCTTC	CASSVEGHANYGYTF
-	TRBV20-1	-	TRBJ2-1	TGCAGTGCGCTCCAGGGGGCCGGGACTAGTGTGAGGGGTGAGCAGTTCTTC	CSALQGAGTSVRGEQFF